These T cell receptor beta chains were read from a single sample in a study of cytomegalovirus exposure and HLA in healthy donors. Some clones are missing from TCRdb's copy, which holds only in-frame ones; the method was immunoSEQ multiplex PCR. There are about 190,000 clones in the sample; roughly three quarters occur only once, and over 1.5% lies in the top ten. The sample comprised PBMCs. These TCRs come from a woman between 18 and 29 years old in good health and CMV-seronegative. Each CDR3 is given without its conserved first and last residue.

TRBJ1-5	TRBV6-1	ASSPRQGVQPQH
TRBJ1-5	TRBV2	ASSEGGGYQPQH
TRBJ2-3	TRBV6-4	ASSDSGGRIPDTQY
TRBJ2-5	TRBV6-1	ASSEAGDGTPYQETQY
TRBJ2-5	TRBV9	ASSVAGAGQETQY
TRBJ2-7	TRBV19	ASSIQTSGRAYEQY
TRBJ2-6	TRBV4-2	ASSQDQSAAGVPSGANVLT
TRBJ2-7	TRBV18	ASSPKQGWSYEQY
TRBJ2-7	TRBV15	ATSPTPGGDSYEQY
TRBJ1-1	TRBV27	ASSHLPGQSTEAF
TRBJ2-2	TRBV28	IVVAGGTGELF
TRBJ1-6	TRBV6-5	ASSYGQGYNSPLH
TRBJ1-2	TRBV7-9	ASSLVESPSGYT
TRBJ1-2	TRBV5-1	ASSLADRVIYGYT
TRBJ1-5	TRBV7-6	ASSLNGYSNQPQH
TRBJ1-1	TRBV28	ASSFQTDNTEAF
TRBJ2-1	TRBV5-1	ASSLVSAGGPYEQF
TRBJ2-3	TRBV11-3	ASSYGTTLPDTQY
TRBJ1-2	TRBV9	ASSATRGQGGYGYT
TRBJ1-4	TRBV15	ATSRGDRNEKLF
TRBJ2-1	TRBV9	ASSEGLGAYNEQF
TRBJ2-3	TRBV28	ASRSGSTDTQY
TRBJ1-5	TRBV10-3	AISQTGVGNQPQH
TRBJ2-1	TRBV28	ASSARLAGKRGEQF
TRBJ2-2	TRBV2	ASIVDRNTGELF
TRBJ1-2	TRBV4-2	ASSQDVGAEGYT